The TCR beta chain described here comes from a study of T cell repertoires in cytomegalovirus infection. Study-wide context: It was the public TCR beta signatures that indicated both CMV infection and matching HLA type. General study results and limits: Cumulative public TCR beta family frequency identified CMV carriers with the relevant HLA.

This clonotype was recorded many times. Its antigen is not known. The germline gene is not matched at one end of the junction; a read error may be the cause. TCRdb re-called the reads through MiXCR, storing one row per CDR3 protein. Among 150,000 to 200,000 distinct CDR3 sequences listed, about a tenth were seen once. This CDR3 has 16 residues. Germline V CDR1 and CDR2: MNHEY, SVGEGT. The TCR was taken from a human donor in good health (CMV status not recorded). Some clones in this sample may be carry-over from other donors' samples. The sample was PBMCs. This chain connects TRBV6-2 or TRBV6-3 to TRBJ1-3, with D possibly TRBD1 on 6 matching bases. The CDR3 spells CASSNSGQNPGNTIYF. CDR3 sequence (DNA): TGTGCCAGCAGTAACTCCGGACAGAACCCTGGAAACACCATATATTTT.